This T cell receptor (beta chain) was profiled in a study of memory CD4+ T cells and cytomegalovirus serostatus. Assay: immunoSEQ multiplex PCR; the TCRdb copy retains only in-frame clones and omits some. The sample holds about 82,000 clones, roughly 80% seen once. The sample holds a few counts of this clone. Single viable CD3+CD4+CD8-CD45RO+ cells were sorted as the memory CD4+ T cells. This CDR3 spans 15 amino acids. Trimming stripped 0 bases from V and 4 bases from J, with 11 bases between. Germline V CDR1 and CDR2: MGHRA, YSYEKL. This sequence was found in an adult in good health and CMV-seronegative. Sample: memory CD4+ T cells from blood. This chain connects TRBV4-1 to TRBJ2-3; D ambiguous. The CDR3 DNA reads as TGCGCCAGCAGCCAAGATCTTAACCCCTCAGATACGCAGTATTTT. Amino acids: CASSQDLNPSDTQYF.